Only a few counts were recorded for the clone carrying this TCR beta chain. As yet, its antigen is unknown. These data are taken from a study of cytomegalovirus exposure and HLA in healthy donors. Looking at the study overall: In an earlier analysis, around 120 million unique TCR beta sequences were found from about 180 million T cells. An early data release held tens of millions of unique TCRs from HLA-typed donors. Study findings and constraints: The majority of TCR sequences were rare, yet some public TCRs appeared in many donors. Researchers catalogued over 150 TCR beta chains as cytomegalovirus-associated.

Both 60 Vbeta primers and 13 Jbeta primers went into the PCR. Here immunoSEQ multiplex PCR was the method, and the copy in TCRdb shows in-frame clones only, minus some. There are 150,000 to 200,000 clones in the sample; more than 60% occur only once, and about 3.4% lies in the top ten. CDR1 and CDR2 from the germline V gene are MNHEY and SMNVEV (reference sequence). V lost 2 bases to trimming and J lost 1 base; unmatched junction nucleotides: 7. This CDR3 spans 18 amino acids. This sequence originates from a female donor in good health and CMV-seronegative. The chain is built from TRBV27 and TRBJ2-6; 8 bases are a match to TRBD1. The sequencing input was PBMCs. The CDR3 DNA follows: TGTGCCAGCAGTTTACCCGGGACAGGCCCTTCTGGGGCCAACGTCCTGACTTTC. Translating it yields CASSLPGTGPSGANVLTF.